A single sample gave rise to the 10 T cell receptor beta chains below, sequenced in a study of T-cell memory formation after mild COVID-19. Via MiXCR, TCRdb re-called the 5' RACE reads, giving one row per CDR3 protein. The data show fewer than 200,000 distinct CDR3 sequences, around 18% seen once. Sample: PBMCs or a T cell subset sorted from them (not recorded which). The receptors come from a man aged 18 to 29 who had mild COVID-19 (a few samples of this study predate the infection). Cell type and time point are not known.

The DNA for the CDR3 is TGTGCCAGCAGCACTAGTTCCGGCAAAAACATTCAGTACTTC. This codes for CASSTSSGKNIQYF. The V and J genes are TRBV7-2 and TRBJ2-4, with a weak D call TRBD2 (5 bases). The CDR3 totals 14 residues. V lost 5 bases and J lost 3, with 11 bases in between. CDR1 and CDR2 from the germline V gene are SGHTA and FQGNSA.

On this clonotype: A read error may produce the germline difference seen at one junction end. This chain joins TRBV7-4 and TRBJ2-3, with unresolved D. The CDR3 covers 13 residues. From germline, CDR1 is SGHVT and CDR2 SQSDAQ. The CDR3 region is CASSNRRIDMQYF. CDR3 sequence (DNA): TGTGCCAGCAGTAACAGACGCATAGATATGCAGTATTTT.

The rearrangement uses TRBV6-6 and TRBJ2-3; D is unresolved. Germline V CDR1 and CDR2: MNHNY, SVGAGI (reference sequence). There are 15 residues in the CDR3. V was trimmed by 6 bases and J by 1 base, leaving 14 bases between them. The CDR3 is CASSLRLGGTDTQYF. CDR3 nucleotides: TGTGCCAGCAGCTTGAGGCTAGGAGGCACAGATACGCAGTATTTT.

CDR3 residues: CASSETTGELFF. CDR3 DNA sequence: TGTGCCAGCAGTGAAACGACCGGGGAGCTGTTTTTT. V is TRBV28 and J is TRBJ2-2; no reliable D call. Germline V gene data show CDR1 as MDHEN and CDR2 as SYDVKM. V was trimmed by 5 bases and J by 5 bases, leaving 6 bases between them. The CDR3 consists of 12 residues.

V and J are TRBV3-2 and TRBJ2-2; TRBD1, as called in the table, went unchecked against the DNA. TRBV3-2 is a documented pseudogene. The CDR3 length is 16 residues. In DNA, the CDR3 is TGTGCCAGCGGTCTCGACAGCTACGCGAACACCGGGGAGCTGTTTTTT. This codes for CASGLDSYANTGELFF.

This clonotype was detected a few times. CDR3 nucleotides: TGCGCCAGCAGCTACACAAAGGGGTTCTCCTACAATGAGCAGTTCTTC. This translates into CASSYTKGFSYNEQFF. This chain joins TRBV4-3 and TRBJ2-1; D perhaps matches TRBD1 (5 bases). From germline, CDR1 is LGHNA and CDR2 YSLEER. Between the trimmed V and J ends, which lost 5 bases and 0 bases, there was a span of 14 bases. CDR3 length: 16 amino acids.

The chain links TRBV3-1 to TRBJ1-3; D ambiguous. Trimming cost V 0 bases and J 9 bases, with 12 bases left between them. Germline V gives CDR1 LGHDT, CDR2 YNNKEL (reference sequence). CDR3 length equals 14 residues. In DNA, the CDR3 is TGTGCCAGCAGCCAAGACTCCGGGGAGGGCACCATATATTTT. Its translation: CASSQDSGEGTIYF.

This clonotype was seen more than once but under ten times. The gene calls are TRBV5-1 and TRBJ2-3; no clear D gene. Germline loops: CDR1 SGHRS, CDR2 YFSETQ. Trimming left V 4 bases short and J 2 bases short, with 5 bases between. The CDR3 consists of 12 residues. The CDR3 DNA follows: TGCGCCAGCAGCATCTACACAGATACGCAGTATTTT. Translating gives CASSIYTDTQYF.

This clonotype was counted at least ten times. The CDR3 sequence is CASSLGAYEQYF. In nucleotides, the CDR3 is TGTGCCAGCAGCCTGGGAGCCTACGAGCAGTACTTC. The chain carries TRBV7-9 and TRBJ2-7, with a tentative D call TRBD2 (5 bases). V lost 5 bases and J 2 bases, leaving 7 bases between the germline ends. The CDR3 extends over 12 amino acids. CDR1 SEHNR and CDR2 FQNEAQ come from the germline V gene (reference sequence).

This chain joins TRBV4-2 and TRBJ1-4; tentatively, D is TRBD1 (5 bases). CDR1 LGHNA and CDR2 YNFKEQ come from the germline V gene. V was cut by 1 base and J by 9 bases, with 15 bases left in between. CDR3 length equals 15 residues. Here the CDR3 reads CASSQARTMEKKLFF. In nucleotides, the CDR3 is TGTGCCAGCAGCCAAGCCAGGACAATGGAAAAAAAACTGTTTTTT.